Below are 15 T cell receptor beta chains sequenced from a single sample in a study of OX40 agonist ivuxolimab in advanced cancers. Here immunoSEQ multiplex PCR was the method, and the copy in TCRdb shows in-frame clones only, minus some. The sample holds 90,000 or so clones, about 90% seen once. The sample in question was CD4+ or CD8+ T cells sorted from blood, obtained in a trial of the OX40 agonist ivuxolimab. Receptor source: an adult with an advanced solid tumor such as melanoma, head and neck, liver or kidney cancer.

This clone was detected only a few times. This sequence joins TRBV14 and TRBJ1-1; no clear D. From germline, CDR1 is SGHDN and CDR2 FVKESK. Trimming took off 4 bases at V and 6 bases at J, with 15 bases between the two ends. The CDR3 totals 14 residues. CDR3 bases: TGTGCCAGCAGCCGAACGGGAATGGACCCTGAAGCTTTCTTT. It is translated as CASSRTGMDPEAFF.

The chain recombines TRBV11-3 with TRBJ2-3, with TRBD2 identical over 8 bases. Germline V lookup: CDR1 SGHNT, CDR2 YENEEA. Unmatched junction bases numbered 4, after V lost 2 bases and J lost 0 bases. This CDR3 has 16 residues. The CDR3 DNA reads as TGTGCCAGCAGCTTACATGGACTAGCCAGCACAGATACGCAGTATTTT. This translates into CASSLHGLASTDTQYF.

This chain uses TRBV28 with TRBJ2-7, with unresolved D. Between the trimmed V and J ends, which lost 7 bases and 3 bases, there was a span of 13 bases. Germline V gene lookup returns CDR1 MDHEN and CDR2 SYDVKM. The CDR3 length is 13 residues. CDR3 protein: CASMDGLSYEQYF. The CDR3 DNA sequence: TGTGCCAGCATGGACGGTTTAAGCTACGAGCAGTACTTC.

This chain connects TRBV6-5 to TRBJ1-1, with D possibly being TRBD1 (5 bases). CDR3 length equals 14 residues. The germline CDR1 and CDR2 sequences are MNHEY and SVGAGI. Trimming took off 2 bases at V and 4 bases at J, with 11 bases between the two ends. DNA for the CDR3: TGTGCCAGCAGTTACGGGGGTTTAGGCACTGAAGCTTTCTTT. Translation gives CASSYGGLGTEAFF.

This clone is a singleton in its sample. The V and J genes are TRBV7-8 and TRBJ2-7; 8 bases align to TRBD1. The CDR3 length is 14 residues. Germline V gene sequence: CDR1 SGHVS, CDR2 FQNEAQ. V dropped 5 bases and J dropped 3; count of bases not matched to a gene: 6. CDR3 in amino acids: CASSPTGEFYEQYF. In nucleotides, the CDR3 is TGTGCCAGCAGCCCGACAGGGGAGTTCTACGAGCAGTACTTC. Full variable domain (rest looked up from reference TRBV7-8 and TRBJ2-7): GAGVSQSPRYKVAKRGQDVALRCDPISGHVSLFWYQQALGQGPEFLTYFQNEAQLDKSGLPSDRFFAERPEGSVSTLKIQRTQQEDSAVYLCASSPTGEFYEQYFGPGTRLTVT.

J is TRBJ1-1 and V is TRBV5-6, with no clear D. The CDR3 loop spans 13 amino acids. V was trimmed by 2 bases and J by 4 bases, leaving 9 bases between them. The germline V gene encodes CDR1 SGHDT and CDR2 YYEEEE. CDR3 DNA sequence: TGTGCCAGCAGCTTTGGTGGCGCCACTGAAGCTTTCTTT. Protein sequence: CASSFGGATEAFF. Full variable domain (outside the CDR3, taken from reference TRBV5-6 and TRBJ1-1): DAGVTQSPTHLIKTRGQQVTLRCSPKSGHDTVSWYQQALGQGPQFIFQYYEEEERQRGNFPDRFSGHQFPNYSSELNVNALLLGDSALYLCASSFGGATEAFFGQGTRLTVV.

This chain uses TRBV9 with TRBJ1-2; possible D gene TRBD1, 6 bases. Trimming pared 3 bases from V and 2 bases from J, leaving 11 bases between. Germline CDR1 reads SGDLS; CDR2 reads YYNGEE. The CDR3 consists of 14 residues. This CDR3 reads CASSAYRENYGYTF. The DNA of the CDR3 is TGTGCCAGCAGCGCATACAGGGAGAACTATGGCTACACCTTC. The whole variable domain, filled in from reference TRBV9 and TRBJ1-2, reads DSGVTQTPKHLITATGQRVTLRCSPRSGDLSVYWYQQSLDQGLQFLIQYYNGEERAKGNILERFSAQQFPDLHSELNLSSLELGDSALYFCASSAYRENYGYTFGSGTRLTVV.

In its sample, this clone was seen once. This rearrangement joins TRBV7-9 to TRBJ2-1; TRBD2 matches 10 bases. Per the germline V gene, CDR1 is SEHNR and CDR2 is FQNEAQ (reference sequence). The CDR3 contains 12 residues. CDR3 sequence (DNA): TGTGCAAGGACTAGCGGTCGGGGTGAGCAGTTCTTC. Protein product: CARTSGRGEQFF. The complete variable domain, with remaining parts taken from reference TRBV7-9 and TRBJ2-1, reads DTGVSQNPRHKITKRGQNVTFRCDPISEHNRLYWYRQTLGQGPEFLTYFQNEAQLEKSRLLSDRFSAERPKGSFSTLEIQRTEQGDSAMYLCARTSGRGEQFFGPGTRLTVL.

This rearrangement joins TRBV5-6 to TRBJ1-1; D call uncertain. V was shortened by 0 bases and J by 3 bases, with 3 bases between the two germline ends. Looked up from germline, CDR1 is SGHDT and CDR2 is YYEEEE. This CDR3 has 12 residues. The CDR3 coding sequence is TGTGCCAGCAGCTTGGGGGACACTGAAGCTTTCTTT. Translation: CASSLGDTEAFF.

The chain links TRBV6-5 to TRBJ1-3, with TRBD1 as a possible D gene (5 bases). Germline V gene lookup returns CDR1 MNHEY and CDR2 SVGAGI. The V gene lost 3 bases and the J gene lost 2 bases, with 11 bases spanning the gap. This CDR3 is 15 amino acids long. CDR3 residues: CASSYEGTPGNTIYF. The CDR3 nucleotides read TGTGCCAGCAGTTATGAAGGGACCCCTGGAAACACCATATATTTT.

The chain employs TRBV29-1 and TRBJ2-6; 7 nucleotides align to TRBD2. Germline V gene sequence: CDR1 SQVTM, CDR2 ANQGSEA. CDR3 length equals 15 residues. The CDR3, as DNA: TGCGGTTCGACTAGCTCTAGCTCTGGGGCCAACGTCCTGACTTTC. Translating gives CGSTSSSSGANVLTF.

V and J are TRBV28 and TRBJ1-4; D is ambiguous. In germline, CDR1 is MDHEN, CDR2 SYDVKM. The CDR3 extends over 11 amino acids. With 6 bases removed from V and 7 bases from J, the gap between germline ends came to 6 bases. The chain's CDR3 is CASRGGEKLFF. The CDR3 DNA reads as TGTGCCAGCAGGGGTGGTGAAAAACTGTTTTTT. The whole variable domain, filled in from reference TRBV28 and TRBJ1-4, reads DVKVTQSSRYLVKRTGEKVFLECVQDMDHENMFWYRQDPGLGLRLIYFSYDVKMKEKGDIPEGYSVSREKKERFSLILESASTNQTSMYLCASRGGEKLFFGSGTQLSVL.

J is TRBJ1-5 and V is TRBV6-5; D call uncertain. Germline loops: CDR1 MNHEY, CDR2 SVGAGI. The CDR3 is 12 residues long. Trimming removed 5 bases from V and 7 bases from J, with 9 bases in between. In DNA form, the CDR3 reads TGTGCCAGCAGTACGCGGGGACAGCCCCAGCATTTT. Translating gives CASSTRGQPQHF.

This rearrangement joins TRBV11-2 to TRBJ2-1; D remains unclear. CDR3 size: 11 residues. Trimming left V 5 bases short and J 5 bases short, with 4 bases between. In germline, CDR1 is SGHAT, CDR2 FQNNGV. The chain's CDR3 is CASSPDNEQFF. CDR3 bases: TGTGCCAGCAGCCCAGACAATGAGCAGTTCTTC.

The gene calls are TRBV9 and TRBJ2-3; D gene unclear. Germline V gene sequence: CDR1 SGDLS, CDR2 YYNGEE. The CDR3 spans 12 residues. Trimming cost V 3 bases and J 8 bases, with 10 bases left between them. The CDR3 DNA sequence: TGTGCCAGCAGCGGACCGACGGGTACGCAGTATTTT. It encodes CASSGPTGTQYF.